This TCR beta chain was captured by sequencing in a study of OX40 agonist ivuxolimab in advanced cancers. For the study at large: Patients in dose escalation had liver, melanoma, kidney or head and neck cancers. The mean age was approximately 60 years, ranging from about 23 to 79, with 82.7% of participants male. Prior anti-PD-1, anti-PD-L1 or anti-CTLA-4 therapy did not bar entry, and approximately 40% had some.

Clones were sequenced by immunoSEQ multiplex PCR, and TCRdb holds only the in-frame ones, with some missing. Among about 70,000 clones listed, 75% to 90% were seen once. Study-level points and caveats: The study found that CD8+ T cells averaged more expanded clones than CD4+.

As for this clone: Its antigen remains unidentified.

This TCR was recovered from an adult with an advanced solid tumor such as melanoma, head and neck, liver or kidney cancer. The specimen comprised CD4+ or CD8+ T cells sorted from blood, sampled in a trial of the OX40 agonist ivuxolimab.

Written as DNA, the CDR3 is TGTGCCAGTACGGACAGAGCCAGCAATCAGCCCCAGCATTTT. Protein product: CASTDRASNQPQHF. The J gene is TRBJ1-5, the V gene TRBV19; the D gene is possibly TRBD1 (6 bases). The CDR3 has 14 residues. V was trimmed by 7 bases and J by 1 base, leaving 11 bases between them. The germline V gene has CDR1 LNHDA and CDR2 SQIVND (reference sequence).